These T cell receptor beta chains were read from a single sample in a study of blood T cell repertoires in COVID-19. TCRdb's table, derived via immunoSEQ multiplex PCR, lists solely in-frame clones and lacks some. The sample lists about 21,000 clones; 85% to 90% were seen once. Material for sequencing was peripheral blood. Receptors were obtained from a man in his sixties or seventies with active COVID-19. Each CDR3 is given with its conserved first and last residue. The D gene is left open where the match is weak. The size entry is marked missing in some rows and otherwise reads once, few, many or a size class.

length: 16; J: TRBJ1-2; D: -; V: TRBV12-5; size: -; DNA: TGTGCTAGTGGTTTGGCCTTAAACAGGGCTAACTATGGCTACACCTTC; CDR3: CASGLALNRANYGYTF
length: 14; J: TRBJ2-7; D: -; V: TRBV18; size: -; DNA: TGTGCCAGCTCACCGGACAGTGCTACCTACGAGCAGTACTTC; CDR3: CASSPDSATYEQYF
length: 17; J: TRBJ1-1; D: TRBD1; V: TRBV7-8; size: -; DNA: TGTGCCAGCAGCTTAGTTCGGGCAGGGGGTGCGGACACTGAAGCTTTCTTT; CDR3: CASSLVRAGGADTEAFF
length: 15; J: TRBJ2-7; D: TRBD2; V: TRBV11-3; size: -; DNA: TGTGCCAGCAGCTTAGCCCGGACTAGGCCCTACGAGCAGTACTTC; CDR3: CASSLARTRPYEQYF
length: 14; J: TRBJ1-6; D: TRBD1; V: TRBV7-2; size: -; DNA: TGTGCCAGCAGCTTAGAGGGGGCTTATTCACCCCTCCACTTT; CDR3: CASSLEGAYSPLHF
length: 13; J: TRBJ1-5; D: TRBD1; V: TRBV19; size: -; DNA: TGTGCCAGTAGCCGACAGGGGAATCAGCCCCAGCATTTT; CDR3: CASSRQGNQPQHF
length: 14; J: TRBJ2-5; D: -; V: TRBV7-2; size: -; DNA: TGTGCCAGCAGCTTCCGGGGAAGCCAAGAGACCCAGTACTTC; CDR3: CASSFRGSQETQYF
length: 11; J: TRBJ2-3; D: -; V: TRBV20-1; size: -; DNA: TGCAGTGCTCGCCAGGCAGATACGCAGTATTTT; CDR3: CSARQADTQYF
length: 15; J: TRBJ2-2; D: TRBD2; V: TRBV19; size: -; DNA: TGTGCCAGTAGTGCGCCTAGCGGGCCCTCGGAGGGGCTGTTTTTT; CDR3: CASSAPSGPSEGLFF
length: 16; J: TRBJ2-2; D: TRBD2; V: TRBV7-2; size: once; DNA: TGTGCCAGCAGCGGTGGGACTAGCGGTTACACCGGGGAGCTGTTTTTT; CDR3: CASSGGTSGYTGELFF
length: 15; J: TRBJ2-1; D: TRBD2; V: TRBV10-3; size: -; DNA: TGTGCCATCAAAGGCACTAGCGGGAGTAGGAATGAGCAGTTCTTC; CDR3: CAIKGTSGSRNEQFF
length: 14; J: TRBJ2-1; D: -; V: TRBV5-6; size: -; DNA: TGTGCCAGCAGCACAGGACAGTTTTTATATGAGCAGTTCTTC; CDR3: CASSTGQFLYEQFF
length: 16; J: TRBJ2-3; D: TRBD2; V: TRBV19; size: -; DNA: TGTGCCAGTAGTGGGTGGGGACTAGCGGGAGGAGATACGCAGTATTTT; CDR3: CASSGWGLAGGDTQYF
length: 15; J: TRBJ1-4; D: TRBD1; V: TRBV30; size: -; DNA: TGTGCCTGGGCCGGGACAGCCTCATTTAATGAAAAACTGTTTTTT; CDR3: CAWAGTASFNEKLFF
length: 15; J: TRBJ2-7; D: TRBD1; V: TRBV10-1; size: -; DNA: TGCGCCAGCAGTGAGGGACAGGGTAGTCGCTACGAGCAGTACTTC; CDR3: CASSEGQGSRYEQYF
length: 16; J: TRBJ1-2; D: TRBD1; V: TRBV27; size: once; DNA: TGTGCCAGCAGTGCCAAATTTTTACGGGACAGTTATGGCTACACCTTC; CDR3: CASSAKFLRDSYGYTF
length: 17; J: TRBJ2-7; D: TRBD2; V: TRBV11-2; size: -; DNA: TGTGCCAGCAGCTTAGATCGACCGGGACTAGGGGTGTACGAGCAGTACTTC; CDR3: CASSLDRPGLGVYEQYF
length: 15; J: TRBJ2-1; D: -; V: TRBV7-9; size: -; DNA: TGTGCCAGCACCGTCGTGGGGACAACTAACAATGAGCAGTTCTTC; CDR3: CASTVVGTTNNEQFF
length: 10; J: TRBJ2-5; D: -; V: TRBV20-1; size: -; DNA: TGCAGTGCTTATCGAGAGACCCAGTACTTC; CDR3: CSAYRETQYF
length: 15; J: TRBJ2-2; D: -; V: TRBV5-6; size: -; DNA: TGTGCCAGCAGCTTTTGGGGACAGAACACCGGGGAGCTGTTTTTT; CDR3: CASSFWGQNTGELFF
length: 16; J: TRBJ2-6; D: TRBD1; V: TRBV30; size: -; DNA: TGTGCCTGGGAAGCAGGGGGTCCCTCTGGGGCCAACGTCCTGACTTTC; CDR3: CAWEAGGPSGANVLTF
length: 13; J: TRBJ2-5; D: -; V: TRBV6-5; size: -; DNA: TGTGCCAGCAGTTACCACAGACAAGAGACCCAGTACTTC; CDR3: CASSYHRQETQYF
length: 18; J: TRBJ2-1; D: TRBD1; V: TRBV9; size: -; DNA: TGTGCCAGCAGCCCCGCAGCGGGACAGGGGAGGTCGGGCAATGAGCAGTTCTTC; CDR3: CASSPAAGQGRSGNEQFF
length: 11; J: TRBJ2-5; D: TRBD2; V: TRBV20-1; size: -; DNA: TGCAGTGCCAGCGGGAGGGAGACCCAGTACTTC; CDR3: CSASGRETQYF
length: 13; J: TRBJ2-1; D: TRBD1; V: TRBV19; size: -; DNA: TGTGCCAGTAGTATTGGGACAGCCAATGAGCAGTTCTTC; CDR3: CASSIGTANEQFF
length: 16; J: TRBJ1-6; D: -; V: TRBV7-3; size: -; DNA: TGTGCCAGCAGTTCGCATTCAGGCTCCTATAATTCACCCCTCCACTTT; CDR3: CASSSHSGSYNSPLHF
length: 16; J: TRBJ2-1; D: TRBD2; V: TRBV5-1; size: -; DNA: TGCGCCAGCAGCTGGAAAGCGGGAGGGTCATACAATGAGCAGTTCTTC; CDR3: CASSWKAGGSYNEQFF
length: 13; J: TRBJ1-2; D: TRBD1; V: TRBV12-3/TRBV12-4; size: -; DNA: TGTGCCAGCAGTCCCCGACAGGGGCAGGGCTACACCTTC; CDR3: CASSPRQGQGYTF
length: 15; J: TRBJ1-5; D: -; V: TRBV5-1; size: -; DNA: TGCGCCAGCAGCTTGGCCGGGATTAGCAATCAGCCCCAGCATTTT; CDR3: CASSLAGISNQPQHF
length: 18; J: TRBJ2-1; D: -; V: TRBV11-3; size: -; DNA: TGTGCCAGCAGCTTAGTCGGCCTAGCAGGCGGCTCCTACAATGAGCAGTTCTTC; CDR3: CASSLVGLAGGSYNEQFF
length: 13; J: TRBJ1-5; D: -; V: TRBV2; size: -; DNA: TGTGCCAGCAGGAACGGGTGGAATCAGCCCCAGCATTTT; CDR3: CASRNGWNQPQHF
length: 14; J: TRBJ2-7; D: -; V: TRBV2; size: -; DNA: TGTGCCAGCAGTGAAGGGACATCCAAAGGCGAGCAGTACTTC; CDR3: CASSEGTSKGEQYF
length: 18; J: TRBJ2-2; D: TRBD1; V: TRBV24-1; size: -; DNA: TGTGCCACCAGTGATCCCAAACCCGGACAGGCTGACACCGGGGAGCTGTTTTTT; CDR3: CATSDPKPGQADTGELFF
length: 15; J: TRBJ2-2; D: TRBD2; V: TRBV7-9; size: -; DNA: TGTGCCAGCAGCTTATCGGGGGGGCCAACCGGGGAGCTGTTTTTT; CDR3: CASSLSGGPTGELFF
length: 14; J: TRBJ1-2; D: -; V: TRBV18; size: -; DNA: TGTGCCAGCTCACCCATGGACAGTTCTGGTGGCTACACCTTC; CDR3: CASSPMDSSGGYTF
length: 16; J: TRBJ2-6; D: -; V: TRBV10-3; size: -; DNA: TGTGCCATCAGTGATCCTAAGATCTCTGGGGCCAACGTCCTGACTTTC; CDR3: CAISDPKISGANVLTF
length: 14; J: TRBJ2-7; D: -; V: TRBV6-1; size: -; DNA: TGTGCCAGCAGTGAACAGGGGGGTTGGAACGAGCAGTACTTC; CDR3: CASSEQGGWNEQYF
length: 14; J: TRBJ1-3; D: -; V: TRBV11-2; size: -; DNA: TGTGCCAGCAGCCAACAGGGCTCTGGAAACACCATATATTTT; CDR3: CASSQQGSGNTIYF
length: 16; J: TRBJ1-4; D: TRBD1; V: TRBV30; size: -; DNA: TGTGCCTGGAGTCCCCAAACGACAGGGGCTAATGAAAAACTGTTTTTT; CDR3: CAWSPQTTGANEKLFF
length: 14; J: TRBJ2-1; D: TRBD1; V: TRBV6-6; size: -; DNA: TGTGCCACCGTCACAGGGGACGTCTGGGGTGAGCAGTTCTTC; CDR3: CATVTGDVWGEQFF
length: 15; J: TRBJ1-1; D: -; V: TRBV7-9; size: -; DNA: TGTGCCAGCAGCTTAGTTCCCATCAGGAACACTGAAGCTTTCTTT; CDR3: CASSLVPIRNTEAFF
length: 14; J: TRBJ1-1; D: -; V: TRBV25-1; size: once; DNA: TGTGCCAGCAGTGCAGCAGGGCGAAACACTGAAGCTTTCTTT; CDR3: CASSAAGRNTEAFF
length: 15; J: TRBJ2-1; D: TRBD2; V: TRBV19; size: -; DNA: TGTGCCAGTAGTATAGGGGGCGGGAGGTACAATGAGCAGTTCTTC; CDR3: CASSIGGGRYNEQFF
length: 15; J: TRBJ1-5; D: TRBD1; V: TRBV7-9; size: -; DNA: TGTGCCAGCAGCACCGGGACAGGGGCCAATCAGCCCCAGCATTTT; CDR3: CASSTGTGANQPQHF
length: 17; J: TRBJ2-1; D: -; V: TRBV7-9; size: -; DNA: TGTGCCAGCAGCCCAACTCTAACAGCGCTAGCTAGCAATGAGCAGTTCTTC; CDR3: CASSPTLTALASNEQFF
length: 14; J: TRBJ2-7; D: -; V: TRBV5-1; size: -; DNA: TGCGCCAGCAGCTTGACGACAAACTCCTACGAGCAGTACTTC; CDR3: CASSLTTNSYEQYF
length: 14; J: TRBJ2-5; D: -; V: TRBV2; size: -; DNA: TGTGCCAGCTCCCAAGGGGCAGCCCAAGAGACCCAGTACTTC; CDR3: CASSQGAAQETQYF
length: 15; J: TRBJ2-1; D: TRBD2; V: TRBV7-6; size: once; DNA: TGTGCCAGCAGCGACTCTAGCGGGAGATTGAATGAGCAGTTCTTC; CDR3: CASSDSSGRLNEQFF
length: 17; J: TRBJ1-6; D: TRBD1; V: TRBV9; size: -; DNA: TGTGCCAGCAGCGCGCGGAGGGACAGGGGAACTTCTTCACCCCTCCACTTT; CDR3: CASSARRDRGTSSPLHF
length: 13; J: TRBJ1-4; D: -; V: TRBV29-1; size: once; DNA: TGCAGCGTTGAACCAGGGGCTGGTGAAAAACTGTTTTTT; CDR3: CSVEPGAGEKLFF
length: 16; J: TRBJ2-2; D: TRBD2; V: TRBV5-4; size: -; DNA: TGTGCCAGCAGCGCCAAGAGCGGGAGGTTGGCCGGGGAGCTGTTTTTT; CDR3: CASSAKSGRLAGELFF
length: 14; J: TRBJ2-5; D: TRBD2; V: TRBV5-1; size: -; DNA: TGCGCCCGCCGCTGGGGGCGGGGGGAAGAGACCCAGTACTTC; CDR3: CARRWGRGEETQYF
length: 16; J: TRBJ1-5; D: -; V: TRBV5-8; size: -; DNA: TGTGCCAGCAGCTTTTTTGGGGCGAATAGCAATCAGCCCCAGCATTTT; CDR3: CASSFFGANSNQPQHF
length: 14; J: TRBJ2-7; D: TRBD1; V: TRBV11-3; size: -; DNA: TGTGCCAGCAGCTTAGTGACAGGGGCGGGGGAGCAGTACTTC; CDR3: CASSLVTGAGEQYF
length: 14; J: TRBJ1-4; D: -; V: TRBV6-1; size: -; DNA: TGTGCCAGCAGTGAAAGGACACATGGGGAAAAACTGTTTTTT; CDR3: CASSERTHGEKLFF